A single sample is the source of the 5 T cell receptor beta chains below, sequenced in a study of Graves' ophthalmopathy and Graves' hyperthyroidism (dated 2018 in TCRdb). Data came from an Illumina HiSeq 2000. TCR beta CDR3 regions were amplified from RNA transcripts for repertoire sequencing. HTBI primers and the Qiagen OneStep RT-PCR kit were used in a first-round RT-PCR, which was followed by a second-round multiplex PCR, size selection and purification. TCRdb's own reprocessing of the public reads used fastp at Q25 and MiXCR and kept productive beta chains. Merged by CDR3 protein, the rows form single entries marked with the most common genes and DNA. Within this sample are roughly 1.1 million distinct CDR3 sequences, with approximately 35% of them counted one time only. Clones ranked in the top ten supply more than 9.5% of the sample. Sequencing was performed on peripheral blood or thyroid tissue (not recorded which). These receptors were taken from an adult man with Graves' hyperthyroidism.

This rearrangement joins TRBV5-1 to TRBJ2-2; 10 nucleotides agree with TRBD2. Germline V gene sequence: CDR1 SGHRS, CDR2 YFSETQ. The CDR3 sequence is 16 residues long. V lost 4 bases and J lost 6; bases outside the gene matches: 9. The DNA for the CDR3 is TGCGCCAGCAGCCCCGCGCTGCTAGCGGGGGCCGGGGAGCTGTTTTTT. As protein: CASSPALLAGAGELFF.

This clonotype has a single count. The gene calls are TRBV24-1 and TRBJ1-2; a possible D gene is TRBD1 (6 bases). This CDR3 comprises 10 residues. Looked up from germline, CDR1 is KGHDR and CDR2 is SFDVKD. Trimming removed 10 bases at V and 11 bases at J, with 13 bases between. The CDR3 coding sequence is TGTGCCACTCGGGGGCCAGGGTACACCTTC. Residues: CATRGPGYTF.

In its sample, this clonotype was seen a few times. V gene TRBV6-5 combines with J gene TRBJ2-5; D tentatively fits TRBD1 or TRBD2 (5 bases each). CDR1 and CDR2 from the germline V gene are MNHEY and SVGAGI. This CDR3 is built from 15 residues. The V gene lost 2 bases and the J gene lost 3 bases, with 13 bases spanning the gap. In DNA, the CDR3 is TGTGCCAGCAGTTACGGGGGTCGAGGGAAAGAGACCCAGTACTTC. Translation: CASSYGGRGKETQYF.

Remarks on this clonotype: The conserved closing phenylalanine or tryptophan is absent in this CDR3, likely reflecting a read error. The limits of the CDR3 on the DNA are not certain, so only TCRdb's listed CDR3 is given. This chain uses TRBV19 with TRBJ2-7. The CDR3 is 9 amino acids in total, end residues counted. Germline V gene sequence: CDR1 LNHDA, CDR2 SQIVND (reference sequence). CDR3: CASSNNAAT.

The V gene is TRBV28, the J gene TRBJ1-1; D remains unclear. The CDR3 runs 12 residues. Germline CDR1 reads MDHEN; CDR2 reads SYDVKM. V was pared by 5 bases and J by 10 bases, with 14 bases between. This CDR3 is CASSHNTKLAFF. The CDR3 DNA sequence: TGTGCCAGCAGTCATAACACCAAACTAGCTTTCTTT. Based on the CDR3 plus reference TRBV28 and TRBJ1-1, the full variable domain is DVKVTQSSRYLVKRTGEKVFLECVQDMDHENMFWYRQDPGLGLRLIYFSYDVKMKEKGDIPEGYSVSREKKERFSLILESASTNQTSMYLCASSHNTKLAFFGQGTRLTVV.